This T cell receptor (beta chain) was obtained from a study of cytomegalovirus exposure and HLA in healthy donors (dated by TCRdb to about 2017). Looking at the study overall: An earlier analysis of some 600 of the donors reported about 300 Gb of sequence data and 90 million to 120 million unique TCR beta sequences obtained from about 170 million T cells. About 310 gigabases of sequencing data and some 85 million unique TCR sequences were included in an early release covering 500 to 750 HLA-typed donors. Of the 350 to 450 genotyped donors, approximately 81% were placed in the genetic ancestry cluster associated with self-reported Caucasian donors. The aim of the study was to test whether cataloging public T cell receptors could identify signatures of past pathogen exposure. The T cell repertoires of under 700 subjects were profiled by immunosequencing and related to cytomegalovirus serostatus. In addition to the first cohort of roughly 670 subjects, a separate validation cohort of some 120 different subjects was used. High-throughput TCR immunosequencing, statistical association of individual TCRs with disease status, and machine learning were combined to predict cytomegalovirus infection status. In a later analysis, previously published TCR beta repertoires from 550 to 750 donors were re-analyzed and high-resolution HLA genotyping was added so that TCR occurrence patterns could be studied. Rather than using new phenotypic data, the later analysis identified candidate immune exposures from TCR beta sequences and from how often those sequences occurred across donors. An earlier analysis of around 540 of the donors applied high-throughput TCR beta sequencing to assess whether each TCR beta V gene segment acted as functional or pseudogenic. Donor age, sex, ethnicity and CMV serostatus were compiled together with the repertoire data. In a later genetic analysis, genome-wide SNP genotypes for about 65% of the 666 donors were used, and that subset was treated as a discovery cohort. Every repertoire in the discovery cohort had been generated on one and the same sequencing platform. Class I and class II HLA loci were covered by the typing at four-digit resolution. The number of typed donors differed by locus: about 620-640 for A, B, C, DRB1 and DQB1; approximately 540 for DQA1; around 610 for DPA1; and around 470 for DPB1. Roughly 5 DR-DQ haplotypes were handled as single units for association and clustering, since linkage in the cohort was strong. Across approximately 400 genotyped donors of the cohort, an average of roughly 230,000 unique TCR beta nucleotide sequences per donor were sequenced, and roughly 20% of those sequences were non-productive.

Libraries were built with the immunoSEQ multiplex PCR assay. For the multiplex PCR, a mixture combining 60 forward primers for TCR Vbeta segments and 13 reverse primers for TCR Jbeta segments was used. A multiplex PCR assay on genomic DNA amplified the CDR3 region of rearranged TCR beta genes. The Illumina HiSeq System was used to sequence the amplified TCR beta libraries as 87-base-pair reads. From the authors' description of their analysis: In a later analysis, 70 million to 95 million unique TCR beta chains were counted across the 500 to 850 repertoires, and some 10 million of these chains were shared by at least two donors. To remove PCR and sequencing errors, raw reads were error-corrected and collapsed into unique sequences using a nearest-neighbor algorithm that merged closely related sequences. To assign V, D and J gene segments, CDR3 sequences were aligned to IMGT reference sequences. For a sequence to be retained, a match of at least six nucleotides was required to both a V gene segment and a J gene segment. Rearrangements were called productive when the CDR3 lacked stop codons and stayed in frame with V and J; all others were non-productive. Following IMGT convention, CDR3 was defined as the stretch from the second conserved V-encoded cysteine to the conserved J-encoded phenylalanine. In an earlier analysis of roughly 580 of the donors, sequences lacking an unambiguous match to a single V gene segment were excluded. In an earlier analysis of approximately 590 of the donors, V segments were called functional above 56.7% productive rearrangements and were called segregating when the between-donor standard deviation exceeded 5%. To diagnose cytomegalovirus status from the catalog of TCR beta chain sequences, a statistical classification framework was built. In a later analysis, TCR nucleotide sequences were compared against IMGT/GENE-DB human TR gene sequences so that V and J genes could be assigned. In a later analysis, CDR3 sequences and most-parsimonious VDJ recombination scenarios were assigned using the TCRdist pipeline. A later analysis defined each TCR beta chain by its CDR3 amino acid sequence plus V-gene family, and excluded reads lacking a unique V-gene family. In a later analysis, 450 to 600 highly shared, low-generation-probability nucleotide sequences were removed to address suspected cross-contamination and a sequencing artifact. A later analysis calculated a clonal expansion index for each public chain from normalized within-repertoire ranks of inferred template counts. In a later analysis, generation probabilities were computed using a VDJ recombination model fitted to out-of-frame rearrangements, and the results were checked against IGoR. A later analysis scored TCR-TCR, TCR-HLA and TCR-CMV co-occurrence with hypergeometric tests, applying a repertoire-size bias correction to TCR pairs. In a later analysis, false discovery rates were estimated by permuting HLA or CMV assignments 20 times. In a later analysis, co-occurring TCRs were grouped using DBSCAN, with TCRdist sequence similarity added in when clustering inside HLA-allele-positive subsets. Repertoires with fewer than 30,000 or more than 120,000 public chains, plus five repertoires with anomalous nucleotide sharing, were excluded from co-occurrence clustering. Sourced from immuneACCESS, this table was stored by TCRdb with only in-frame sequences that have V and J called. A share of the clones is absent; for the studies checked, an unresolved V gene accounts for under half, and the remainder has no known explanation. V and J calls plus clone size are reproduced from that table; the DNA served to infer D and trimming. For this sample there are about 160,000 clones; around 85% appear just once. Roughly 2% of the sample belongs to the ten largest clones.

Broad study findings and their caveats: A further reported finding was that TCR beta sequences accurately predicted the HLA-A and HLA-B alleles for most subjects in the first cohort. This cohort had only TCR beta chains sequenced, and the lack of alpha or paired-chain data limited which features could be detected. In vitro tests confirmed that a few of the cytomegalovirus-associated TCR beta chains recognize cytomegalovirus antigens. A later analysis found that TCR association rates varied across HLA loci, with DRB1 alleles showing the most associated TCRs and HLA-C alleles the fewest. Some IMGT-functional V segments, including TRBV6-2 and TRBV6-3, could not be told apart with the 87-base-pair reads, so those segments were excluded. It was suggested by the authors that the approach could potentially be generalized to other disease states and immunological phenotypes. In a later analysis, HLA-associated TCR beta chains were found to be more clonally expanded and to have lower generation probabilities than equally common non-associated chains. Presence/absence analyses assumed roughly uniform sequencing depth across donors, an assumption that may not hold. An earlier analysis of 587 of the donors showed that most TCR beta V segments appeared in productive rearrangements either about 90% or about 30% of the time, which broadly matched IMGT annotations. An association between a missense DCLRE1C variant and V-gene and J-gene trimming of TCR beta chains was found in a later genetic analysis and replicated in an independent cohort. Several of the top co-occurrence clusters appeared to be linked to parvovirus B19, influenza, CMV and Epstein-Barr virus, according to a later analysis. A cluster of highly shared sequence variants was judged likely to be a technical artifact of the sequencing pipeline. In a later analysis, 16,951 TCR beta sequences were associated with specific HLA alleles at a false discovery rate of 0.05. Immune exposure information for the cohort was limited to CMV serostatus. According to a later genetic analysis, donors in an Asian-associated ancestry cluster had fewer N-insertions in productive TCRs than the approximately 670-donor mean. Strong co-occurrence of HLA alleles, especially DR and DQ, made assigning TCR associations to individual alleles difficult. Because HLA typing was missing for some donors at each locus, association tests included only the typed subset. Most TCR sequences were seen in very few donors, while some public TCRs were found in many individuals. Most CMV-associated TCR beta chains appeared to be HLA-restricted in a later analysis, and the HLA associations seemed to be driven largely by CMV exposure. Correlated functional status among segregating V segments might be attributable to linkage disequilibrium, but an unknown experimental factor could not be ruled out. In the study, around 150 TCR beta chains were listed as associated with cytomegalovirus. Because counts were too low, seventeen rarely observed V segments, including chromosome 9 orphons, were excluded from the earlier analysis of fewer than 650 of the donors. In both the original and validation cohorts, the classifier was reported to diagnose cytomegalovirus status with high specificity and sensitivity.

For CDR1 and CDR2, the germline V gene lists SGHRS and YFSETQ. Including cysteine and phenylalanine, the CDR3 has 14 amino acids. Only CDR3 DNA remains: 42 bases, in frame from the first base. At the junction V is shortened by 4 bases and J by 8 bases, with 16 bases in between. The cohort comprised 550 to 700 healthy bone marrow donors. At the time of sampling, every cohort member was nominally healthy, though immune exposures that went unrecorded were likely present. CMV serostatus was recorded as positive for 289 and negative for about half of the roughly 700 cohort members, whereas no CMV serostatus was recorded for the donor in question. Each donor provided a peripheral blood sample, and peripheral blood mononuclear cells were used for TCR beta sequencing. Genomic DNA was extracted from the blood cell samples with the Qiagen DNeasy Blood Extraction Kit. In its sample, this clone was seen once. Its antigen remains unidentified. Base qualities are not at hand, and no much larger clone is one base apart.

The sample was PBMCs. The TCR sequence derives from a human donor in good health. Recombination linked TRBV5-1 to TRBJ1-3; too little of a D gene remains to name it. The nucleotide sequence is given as TGCGCCAGCAGCCCCCTATTCGTGGGAGACACCATATATTTT. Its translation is CASSPLFVGDTIYF.